The rows below give T cell receptor beta chains drawn from one sample of a study of neoadjuvant anti-PD-1 for oral cavity cancer. Profiled with immunoSEQ multiplex PCR; TCRdb holds only in-frame clones, not every one. The sample has about 15,000 clones; around 70% are singletons. This specimen consisted of PBMCs, obtained before nivolumab (anti-PD-1) treatment. These TCRs come from a person aged 40-85 years with oral cavity squamous cell carcinoma. CDR3s include the opening cysteine and the closing phenylalanine or tryptophan. A D gene is named only where the DNA matches it firmly. Only some rows state a clone size, as once, few, many or a class for expanded clones.

CDR3aa: CASSLRTGWDSPLHF
CDR3nt: TGTGCCAGCAGCCTGCGGACAGGGTGGGACTCACCCCTCCACTTT
j_gene: TRBJ1-6
d_gene: TRBD1
abundance: few
v_gene: TRBV7-8

CDR3aa: CASSRGRPPSYEQYF
CDR3nt: TGTGCCAGCAGCCGGGGACGACCGCCCTCCTACGAGCAGTACTTC
j_gene: TRBJ2-7
d_gene: .
abundance: .
v_gene: TRBV13

CDR3aa: CASSDRPGGNTEAFF
CDR3nt: TGTGCCAGCAGTGACCGACCAGGGGGCAACACTGAAGCTTTCTTT
j_gene: TRBJ1-1
d_gene: TRBD1
abundance: .
v_gene: TRBV2

CDR3aa: CASSQVFWGRQRNTGELFF
CDR3nt: TGCGCCAGCAGCCAGGTTTTTTGGGGCAGACAGCGGAACACCGGGGAGCTGTTTTTT
j_gene: TRBJ2-2
d_gene: .
abundance: .
v_gene: TRBV4-1

CDR3aa: CASSPGWDYEQYF
CDR3nt: TGTGCCAGCAGTCCTGGTTGGGACTACGAGCAGTACTTC
j_gene: TRBJ2-7
d_gene: .
abundance: few
v_gene: TRBV6-1

CDR3aa: CASSRGDGYTEAFF
CDR3nt: TGTGCCAGCAGCCGGGGGGATGGGTACACTGAAGCTTTCTTT
j_gene: TRBJ1-1
d_gene: .
abundance: .
v_gene: TRBV27

CDR3aa: CASSPVGDPGGYTF
CDR3nt: TGCGCCAGCAGTCCCGTAGGGGACCCCGGCGGCTACACCTTC
j_gene: TRBJ1-2
d_gene: .
abundance: once
v_gene: TRBV5-1

CDR3aa: CASSSGWNSPLHF
CDR3nt: TGTGCTAGCAGCTCCGGGTGGAACTCACCCCTCCACTTT
j_gene: TRBJ1-6
d_gene: .
abundance: .
v_gene: TRBV7-7

CDR3aa: CAWRGGTYEQYF
CDR3nt: TGTGCCTGGAGGGGTGGCACCTACGAGCAGTACTTC
j_gene: TRBJ2-7
d_gene: .
abundance: .
v_gene: TRBV30

CDR3aa: CASSYSARGIGYTF
CDR3nt: TGTGCCAGCAGTTACTCGGCCAGAGGGATCGGCTACACCTTC
j_gene: TRBJ1-2
d_gene: .
abundance: few
v_gene: TRBV6-5

CDR3aa: CASRDIGNTEAFF
CDR3nt: TGTGCCAGCAGGGACATTGGCAACACTGAAGCTTTCTTT
j_gene: TRBJ1-1
d_gene: .
abundance: few
v_gene: TRBV7-3

CDR3aa: CASSSSGEQFF
CDR3nt: TGTGCCAGCAGCTCGAGCGGTGAGCAGTTCTTC
j_gene: TRBJ2-1
d_gene: .
abundance: .
v_gene: TRBV5-4

CDR3aa: CASSLEKVAADTQYF
CDR3nt: TGTGCCAGCAGCTTAGAGAAGGTAGCGGCAGATACGCAGTATTTT
j_gene: TRBJ2-3
d_gene: .
abundance: .
v_gene: TRBV11-3

CDR3aa: CASRLGLRRSGYTF
CDR3nt: TGTGCCAGCAGATTGGGACTGAGACGGTCTGGCTACACCTTC
j_gene: TRBJ1-2
d_gene: .
abundance: .
v_gene: TRBV13

CDR3aa: CASSWGTRGTEAFF
CDR3nt: TGTGCCAGCAGCTGGGGGACTCGTGGCACTGAAGCTTTCTTT
j_gene: TRBJ1-1
d_gene: .
abundance: .
v_gene: TRBV5-5

CDR3aa: CASSYSGEQFSYEQYF
CDR3nt: TGTGCCAGCAGTTACTCGGGAGAGCAATTTTCCTACGAGCAGTACTTC
j_gene: TRBJ2-7
d_gene: .
abundance: .
v_gene: TRBV6-6

CDR3aa: CASSLENIVISPLHF
CDR3nt: TGTGCCAGCAGCTTAGAGAATATAGTGATTTCACCCCTCCACTTT
j_gene: TRBJ1-6
d_gene: .
abundance: .
v_gene: TRBV7-8

CDR3aa: CASSLSRDTGLSQHF
CDR3nt: TGTGCCAGCAGCCTCAGCCGGGACACGGGATTGTCCCAGCATTTT
j_gene: TRBJ1-5
d_gene: .
abundance: few
v_gene: TRBV6-1

CDR3aa: CASISQYF
CDR3nt: TGTGCCAGCATCTCCCAGTACTTC
j_gene: TRBJ2-7
d_gene: .
abundance: .
v_gene: TRBV7-3

CDR3aa: CASSGSQGVREKLFF
CDR3nt: TGTGCCAGCAGTGGCTCACAGGGGGTCAGAGAAAAACTGTTTTTT
j_gene: TRBJ1-4
d_gene: TRBD1
abundance: few
v_gene: TRBV6-5

CDR3aa: CASSSTIYYEQYF
CDR3nt: TGCGCCAGCAGCTCGACGATTTACTACGAGCAGTACTTC
j_gene: TRBJ2-7
d_gene: .
abundance: .
v_gene: TRBV5-1

CDR3aa: CASSYPLEAETQYF
CDR3nt: TGTGCCAGCAGTTACCCCCTAGAGGCGGAGACCCAGTACTTC
j_gene: TRBJ2-5
d_gene: .
abundance: .
v_gene: TRBV6-5

CDR3aa: CASSLGPDSGNTIYF
CDR3nt: TGTGCCAGCAGCTTAGGACCGGACTCTGGAAACACCATATATTTT
j_gene: TRBJ1-3
d_gene: .
abundance: .
v_gene: TRBV11-3

CDR3aa: CASSVAGQGNIQYF
CDR3nt: TGTGCCAGCAGCGTAGCTGGACAGGGAAACATTCAGTACTTC
j_gene: TRBJ2-4
d_gene: TRBD1
abundance: .
v_gene: TRBV9

CDR3aa: CASQPLRDRFSNYGYTF
CDR3nt: TGTGCCAGCCAACCCCTCCGGGACAGATTTTCTAACTATGGCTACACCTTC
j_gene: TRBJ1-2
d_gene: TRBD1
abundance: once
v_gene: TRBV2

CDR3aa: CASNYVGNSRETQYF
CDR3nt: TGTGCCAGCAATTACGTGGGAAACAGTCGGGAGACCCAGTACTTC
j_gene: TRBJ2-5
d_gene: .
abundance: .
v_gene: TRBV2

CDR3aa: CAWSSWAGRHEQYF
CDR3nt: TGTGCCTGGAGCTCGTGGGCAGGGAGGCACGAGCAGTACTTC
j_gene: TRBJ2-7
d_gene: .
abundance: .
v_gene: TRBV30

CDR3aa: CASTETGAGELFF
CDR3nt: TGTGCCAGTACGGAGACAGGGGCCGGGGAGCTGTTTTTT
j_gene: TRBJ2-2
d_gene: TRBD1
abundance: .
v_gene: TRBV19

CDR3aa: CASSAPGAARSNEQFF
CDR3nt: TGTGCCAGCAGTGCGCCGGGGGCGGCTCGAAGCAATGAGCAGTTCTTC
j_gene: TRBJ2-1
d_gene: .
abundance: .
v_gene: TRBV28

CDR3aa: CATSREGLAYEQYF
CDR3nt: TGTGCCACCAGCAGAGAGGGTCTTGCCTACGAGCAGTACTTC
j_gene: TRBJ2-7
d_gene: .
abundance: .
v_gene: TRBV15

CDR3aa: CASSTPGANVLTF
CDR3nt: TGTGCCAGCAGTACGCCTGGGGCCAACGTCCTGACTTTC
j_gene: TRBJ2-6
d_gene: .
abundance: .
v_gene: TRBV28

CDR3aa: CASSYSDEQFF
CDR3nt: TGTGCCAGCAGTTATAGCGATGAGCAGTTCTTC
j_gene: TRBJ2-1
d_gene: .
abundance: .
v_gene: TRBV6-6

CDR3aa: CASSEREREGGNYEQFF
CDR3nt: TGTGCCAGCAGTGAAAGGGAGCGGGAGGGGGGGAATTATGAGCAGTTCTTC
j_gene: TRBJ2-1
d_gene: TRBD2
abundance: .
v_gene: TRBV6-1

CDR3aa: CSLGQETQYF
CDR3nt: TGCAGCCTGGGGCAAGAGACCCAGTACTTC
j_gene: TRBJ2-5
d_gene: .
abundance: few
v_gene: TRBV29-1

CDR3aa: CSVVAGGSLYNEQFF
CDR3nt: TGCAGCGTTGTAGCGGGAGGGTCCCTTTACAATGAGCAGTTCTTC
j_gene: TRBJ2-1
d_gene: TRBD2
abundance: .
v_gene: TRBV29-1

CDR3aa: CASSRLDRYNSPLHF
CDR3nt: TGTGCCAGCAGTCGACTGGACAGGTATAATTCACCCCTCCACTTT
j_gene: TRBJ1-6
d_gene: TRBD1
abundance: .
v_gene: TRBV2

CDR3aa: CASSTSSGGTTSRSYEQYF
CDR3nt: TGTGCCAGTAGTACTTCTAGCGGGGGGACAACCTCTCGCTCCTACGAGCAGTACTTC
j_gene: TRBJ2-7
d_gene: TRBD2
abundance: .
v_gene: TRBV19

CDR3aa: CASSPKRRVKDTQYF
CDR3nt: TGTGCCAGCAGCCCGAAGAGGAGGGTTAAAGATACGCAGTATTTT
j_gene: TRBJ2-3
d_gene: .
abundance: .
v_gene: TRBV7-9

CDR3aa: CASSFGWPLSYEQYF
CDR3nt: TGTGCCAGCAGCTTCGGGTGGCCCCTCTCCTACGAGCAGTACTTC
j_gene: TRBJ2-7
d_gene: .
abundance: .
v_gene: TRBV11-1

CDR3aa: CASTTRTSGVYEQYF
CDR3nt: TGTGCCAGCACCACTAGGACTAGCGGGGTCTACGAGCAGTACTTC
j_gene: TRBJ2-7
d_gene: TRBD2
abundance: .
v_gene: TRBV6-6

CDR3aa: CASSEGTDYGYTF
CDR3nt: TGTGCCAGCAGTGAAGGGACGGATTATGGCTACACCTTC
j_gene: TRBJ1-2
d_gene: .
abundance: few
v_gene: TRBV25-1

CDR3aa: CSVTPLARETQYF
CDR3nt: TGCAGCGTCACCCCACTAGCTCGAGAGACCCAGTACTTC
j_gene: TRBJ2-5
d_gene: .
abundance: .
v_gene: TRBV29-1

CDR3aa: CASSPRIGWGGYTF
CDR3nt: TGTGCCAGCAGCCCTCGAATCGGGTGGGGCGGCTACACCTTC
j_gene: TRBJ1-2
d_gene: .
abundance: .
v_gene: TRBV9

CDR3aa: CASSLGDNSLYNEQFF
CDR3nt: TGCGCCAGCAGCCTGGGTGACAACTCCCTCTACAATGAGCAGTTCTTC
j_gene: TRBJ2-1
d_gene: .
abundance: .
v_gene: TRBV5-1

CDR3aa: CASSDAGELFF
CDR3nt: TGTGCCAGCAGCGACGCCGGGGAGCTGTTTTTT
j_gene: TRBJ2-2
d_gene: .
abundance: .
v_gene: TRBV7-8

CDR3aa: CASSRTVEGRTQYF
CDR3nt: TGTGCCAGCAGTCGGACAGTGGAGGGTAGGACCCAGTACTTC
j_gene: TRBJ2-5
d_gene: .
abundance: .
v_gene: TRBV27

CDR3aa: CASSLWDTSYGYTF
CDR3nt: TGTGCCAGCAGCTTGTGGGACACCTCCTATGGCTACACCTTC
j_gene: TRBJ1-2
d_gene: .
abundance: .
v_gene: TRBV5-5

CDR3aa: CASSLGEGLNQPQHF
CDR3nt: TGCGCCAGCAGCTTGGGGGAAGGGCTGAATCAGCCCCAGCATTTT
j_gene: TRBJ1-5
d_gene: .
abundance: .
v_gene: TRBV5-1

CDR3aa: CASSLGGTGLEDGYTF
CDR3nt: TGTGCCAGCAGCTTAGGCGGGACAGGGCTGGAGGATGGCTACACCTTC
j_gene: TRBJ1-2
d_gene: TRBD1
abundance: .
v_gene: TRBV7-9

CDR3aa: CASSPRSGTSYYEQYF
CDR3nt: TGTGCCAGCAGCCCCAGATCCGGGACTAGTTACTACGAGCAGTACTTC
j_gene: TRBJ2-7
d_gene: TRBD2
abundance: .
v_gene: TRBV4-2

CDR3aa: CASSPHRGVNEQYF
CDR3nt: TGTGCCAGCAGCCCCCATAGGGGGGTAAACGAGCAGTACTTC
j_gene: TRBJ2-7
d_gene: .
abundance: .
v_gene: TRBV11-3

CDR3aa: CARYQQSNGYTF
CDR3nt: TGTGCCAGATATCAACAGAGTAATGGCTACACCTTC
j_gene: TRBJ1-2
d_gene: .
abundance: .
v_gene: TRBV27

CDR3aa: CAWSVPLRSTAQHF
CDR3nt: TGTGCCTGGAGTGTACCTCTTAGATCCACGGCCCAGCATTTT
j_gene: TRBJ1-5
d_gene: .
abundance: .
v_gene: TRBV30

CDR3aa: CSVVGGTNTDTQYF
CDR3nt: TGCAGCGTTGTAGGCGGGACCAACACAGATACGCAGTATTTT
j_gene: TRBJ2-3
d_gene: .
abundance: .
v_gene: TRBV29-1

CDR3aa: CASSSGTSGANEQFF
CDR3nt: TGTGCCAGCAGCTCCGGGACTAGCGGTGCGAATGAGCAGTTCTTC
j_gene: TRBJ2-1
d_gene: TRBD2
abundance: .
v_gene: TRBV6-4

CDR3aa: CASSFPTSGSLNEQYF
CDR3nt: TGTGCCAGCAGCTTCCCGACTAGCGGGAGTTTGAACGAGCAGTACTTC
j_gene: TRBJ2-7
d_gene: TRBD2
abundance: .
v_gene: TRBV5-4